The clone carrying this T cell receptor beta chain was recorded at least ten times. This sample stems from a study of molecular identifiers for immune sequencing clone quantification. The CDR3 extends over 16 amino acids. J gave up 6 bases and V 6 bases, and 13 bases lay outside the gene matches. CDR1 is MNHNY, CDR2 SVGAGI, per germline (reference sequence). TCRdb used MiXCR to reprocess the PCR reads, holding one entry per CDR3 protein. The sample comprises 70,000 to 90,000 distinct CDR3 sequences, around 20% of which are singletons, and more than 0.85% rests with the top ten. Sequenced material: naive CD8+ T cells from blood, with Jurkat cell RNA spiked in. Subset here: FACS-sorted CD8+CD4-CCR7+CD45RA+ naive T cells. This receptor was taken from a human donor in good health. Some libraries in this study had Jurkat cell RNA spiked in. The chain couples TRBV6-6 to TRBJ2-2, with TRBD2 identical over 7 bases. The CDR3 DNA follows: TGTGCCAGCAGACCAGAAGCGGGATTTGGTCCCGGGGAGCTGTTTTTT. This encodes CASRPEAGFGPGELFF.